The present T cell receptor (beta chain) was sequenced within a study of blood T cell repertoires in COVID-19. About the study: Material from acute and convalescent COVID-19 was sourced from the United States, Italy and Spain. From T cells, B-cell-depleted T cells, or PBMCs came the material, which was cDNA or gDNA.

J lost 6 bases, V lost 6 bases, and 6 bases had no gene match. This CDR3 spans 15 amino acids. Germline CDR1 and CDR2: MDHEN and SYDVKM. As handled by the study authors: Nucleated cell counts were estimated from reference gene primer amplification. Repertoires were generated with immunoSEQ multiplex PCR, while TCRdb's copy carries only in-frame clones and drops some. The D gene and trimming were derived from the DNA, and the V and J assignments and clone size from that table. The sample carries 45,000 or so clones, about nine tenths recorded once. Enrolment of Seattle patients took place during active infection, and they were followed longitudinally.

The J gene is TRBJ1-6, the V gene TRBV28, with 9 bases aligning to TRBD1. The material sequenced was peripheral blood. This sequence was found in a woman at least 80 years old with COVID-19, enrolled during active disease. The CDR3 loop is CASRGQGSGNSPLHF. In DNA form, the CDR3 reads TGTGCCAGCAGGGGACAGGGAAGTGGTAATTCACCCCTCCACTTT.